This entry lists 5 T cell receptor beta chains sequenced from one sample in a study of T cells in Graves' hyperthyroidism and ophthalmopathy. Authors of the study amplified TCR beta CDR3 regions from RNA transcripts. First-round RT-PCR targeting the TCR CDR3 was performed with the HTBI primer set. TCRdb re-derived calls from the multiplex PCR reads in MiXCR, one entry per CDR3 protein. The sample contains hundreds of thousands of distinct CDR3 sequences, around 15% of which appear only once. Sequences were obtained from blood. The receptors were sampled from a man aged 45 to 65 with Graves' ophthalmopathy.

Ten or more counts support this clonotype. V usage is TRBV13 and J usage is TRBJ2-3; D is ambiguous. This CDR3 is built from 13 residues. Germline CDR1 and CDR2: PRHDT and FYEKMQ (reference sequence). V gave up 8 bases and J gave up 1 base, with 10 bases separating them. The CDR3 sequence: CASELMGTDTQYF. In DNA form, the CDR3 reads TGTGCCAGCGAACTCATGGGCACAGATACGCAGTATTTT.

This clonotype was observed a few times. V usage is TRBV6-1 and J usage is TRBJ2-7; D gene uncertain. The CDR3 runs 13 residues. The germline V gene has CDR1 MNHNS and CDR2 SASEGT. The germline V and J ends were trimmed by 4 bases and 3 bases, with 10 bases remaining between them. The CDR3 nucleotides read TGTGCCAGCAGTGCCAGTCATCTCTACGAGCAGTACTTC. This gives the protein CASSASHLYEQYF.

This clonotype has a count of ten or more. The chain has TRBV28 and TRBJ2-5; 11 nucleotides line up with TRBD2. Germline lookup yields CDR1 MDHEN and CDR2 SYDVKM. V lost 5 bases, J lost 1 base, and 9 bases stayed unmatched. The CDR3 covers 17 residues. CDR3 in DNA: TGTGCCAGCAGTCCCCAAACGACTAGCGGGGCCCAAGAGACCCAGTACTTC. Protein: CASSPQTTSGAQETQYF.

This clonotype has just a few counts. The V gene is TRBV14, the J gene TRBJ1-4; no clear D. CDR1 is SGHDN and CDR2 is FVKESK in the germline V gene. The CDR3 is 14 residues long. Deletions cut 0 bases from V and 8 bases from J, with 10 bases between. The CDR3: CASSQDSGREKLFF. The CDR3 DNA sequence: TGTGCCAGCAGCCAAGATTCGGGCAGAGAAAAACTGTTTTTT.

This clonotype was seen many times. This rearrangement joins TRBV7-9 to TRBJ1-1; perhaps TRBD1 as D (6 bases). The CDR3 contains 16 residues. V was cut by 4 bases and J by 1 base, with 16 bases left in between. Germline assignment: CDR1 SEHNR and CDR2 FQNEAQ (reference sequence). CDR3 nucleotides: TGTGCCAGCAGCTCAGGTCTCGGGGGCCCGAACACTGAAGCTTTCTTT. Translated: CASSSGLGGPNTEAFF.